The clone carrying this T cell receptor (beta chain) has a handful of counts. The source of the sample is a study of patients and donors after allogeneic stem cell transplantation. TCRdb independently ran MiXCR on the RT-PCR reads; one entry per CDR3 protein. The sample includes more than 150,000 distinct CDR3 sequences, around two fifths of them seen just once. This clonotype was sampled from a human donor who was either an allogeneic HSCT recipient or a stem cell or donor lymphocyte infusion donor (not recorded which). It is not recorded whose cells these are; they may come from a transplant donor. Sequenced sample: blood, either unsorted or a sorted T cell fraction (not recorded which).

For the CDR3, the DNA is TGTGCCACCAGCAGAGTGGACAGGGGAGGGGCAGTGAACACTGAAGCTTTCTTT. It is translated as CATSRVDRGGAVNTEAFF. The genes are TRBV15 and TRBJ1-1; 9 bases are shared with TRBD1. The V gene's germline CDR1 is LNHNV and CDR2 YYDKDF (reference sequence). The CDR3 extends over 18 amino acids. V lost 1 base and J lost 0; bases outside the gene matches: 9.